This T cell receptor beta chain was profiled in a study of cytomegalovirus exposure and HLA in healthy donors. Notes on this clone: Antigen: not known.

The PCR contained 60 Vbeta and 13 Jbeta primers. Measured with immunoSEQ multiplex PCR; TCRdb has only the in-frame clones, and not every one. The data contain tens of thousands of clones, 66% of them singletons. Study-level points and caveats: Productive status was seen about 87% or about 30% of the time for most TCR beta V segments in an earlier analysis. Available immune exposure information was restricted to CMV serostatus only. V- and J-gene trimming in TCR beta was tied to a missense DCLRE1C variant by an analysis performed later. A later analysis showed that HLA-associated TCR beta chains had undergone more clonal expansion than equally common others.

The TCR sequence derives from a man in his forties in good health and CMV-seropositive. The sample was PBMCs.

The CDR3 is CASSLGLTTGTDTQYF. The CDR3 DNA follows: TGTGCCAGCAGCCTGGGACTAACGACTGGCACAGATACGCAGTATTTT. The V and J genes are TRBV7-3 and TRBJ2-3; 7 bases line up with TRBD2. CDR1 is SGHTA and CDR2 is FQGTGA in the germline V gene. The CDR3 length is 16 residues. V was clipped by 5 bases and J by 1 base; unmatched bases: 9.